The 9 T cell receptor beta chains listed next were all sequenced from one sample in a study of T cell clonality in common variable immunodeficiency. General study findings and limits: Fewer deletions and N-nucleotide insertions were reportedly seen in common variable immunodeficiency TCR beta sequences.

These TCRs' antigens remain unknown. Produced via immunoSEQ multiplex PCR; TCRdb's table is partial and in-frame only. The sample shows about 28,000 clones, none of them appearing just once. The sequencing input was peripheral blood mononuclear cells. Receptors were obtained from a human donor with common variable immunodeficiency.

The table lists this clone with many counts. Read coverage stops 3 residues before the CDR3 terminus; the germline J gene supplies the remainder. The chain couples TRBV5-6 to TRBJ1-1; D is uncertain. CDR1 is SGHDT and CDR2 is YYEEEE in the germline V gene. The germline V and J ends were trimmed by 4 bases and 0 bases, with 13 bases remaining between them. This CDR3 spans 15 amino acids. CDR3 region: CASSRRHFLNTEAFF. The part of the CDR3 DNA that was read is TGTGCCAGCAGCCGCAGACACTTTTTGAACACTGAA.

Ten or more counts support this clone. The read comes to an end 3 residues before the CDR3 does, leaving the germline J gene to fill in the end. This chain connects TRBV5-1 to TRBJ1-2; D ambiguous. Trimming pared 0 bases from V and 4 bases from J, leaving 16 bases between. The CDR3 spans 16 residues. Germline CDR1 is SGHRS and CDR2 is YFSETQ. CDR3 bases read: TGCGCCAGCAGCTTGGGGCGCGGAGGTTACGGCTATGGC. Translated: CASSLGRGGYGYG. The full CDR3 is CASSLGRGGYGYGYTF.

A few counts support this clone. The missing CDR3 end, 3 residues past where the read stops, is filled in from the germline J gene. The rearrangement links TRBV19 to TRBJ2-3; D is possibly TRBD1 or TRBD2 (6 bases each). Germline V gene sequence: CDR1 LNHDA, CDR2 SQIVND (reference sequence). Trimming cost V 3 bases and J 1 base, with 11 bases left between them. CDR3 size: 15 residues. CDR3: CASSIAGEGTDTQYF. CDR3 bases read: TGTGCCAGTAGTATCGCAGGGGAGGGCACAGATACG.

There are many counts of this clone. The read ends 3 residues before the CDR3 terminus; that terminus is restored from the germline J gene. The chain recombines TRBV19 with TRBJ1-2, with 9 nucleotides matching TRBD1. This CDR3 has 14 amino acids. CDR1 and CDR2 from the germline V gene are LNHDA and SQIVND (reference sequence). V was pared by 6 bases and J by 7 bases, with 9 bases of the junction left unmatched. CDR3 bases read: TGTGCCAGTAGGGCGACAGGGGGTATTGGTGGC. Its protein is CASRATGGIGG. The full CDR3 protein is CASRATGGIGGYTF.

This clone was seen many times. The read halts 3 residues ahead of the CDR3 end, with the missing end drawn from the germline J gene. V is TRBV2 and J is TRBJ1-5; the D is unclear. This CDR3 is built from 13 residues. Trimming took off 2 bases at V and 7 bases at J, with 9 bases between the two ends. CDR1 and CDR2 (germline): SNHLY, FYNNEI. Incomplete CDR3 DNA: TGTGCCAGCAGTGAATCTAGGCTCCAGCCC. It yields the protein CASSESRLQP. From start to end, the CDR3 is CASSESRLQPQHF. Combining the CDR3 with reference TRBV2 and TRBJ1-5 gives the whole variable domain EPEVTQTPSHQVTQMGQEVILRCVPISNHLYFYWYRQILGQKVEFLVSFYNNEISEKSEIFDDQFSVERPDGSNFTLKIRSTKLEDSAMYFCASSESRLQPQHFGDGTRLSIL.

This clone has a handful of counts. Read data end 3 residues before the CDR3 end; the end is taken from the germline J gene. The rearrangement joins TRBV6-1 to TRBJ2-7; D unresolved. The germline gives CDR1 MNHNS, CDR2 SASEGT. This CDR3 has 14 amino acids. The ends were cut back, 4 bases at V and 0 bases at J, with 10 bases in the middle. The covered CDR3 bases are TGTGCCAGCAGTGGAGGCACGCTCTCCTACGAG. Its translation is CASSGGTLSYE. The CDR3 reads in full as CASSGGTLSYEQYF.

There are many counts of this clone. The sequenced fragment ends 3 residues before the CDR3 boundary, so the rest is inferred from the germline J gene. The V and J genes are TRBV29-1 and TRBJ1-3, with D uncertain. The CDR3 has 13 residues. Germline V gene lookup returns CDR1 SQVTM and CDR2 ANQGSEA. The ends were cut back, 6 bases at V and 0 bases at J, with 9 bases in the middle. CDR3 protein: CSVRTVSGNTIYF. Partial CDR3 DNA: TGCAGCGTGCGGACTGTCTCTGGAAACACC.

Remarks on this clone: With the read ending 3 residues before the CDR3 end, the germline J gene is used to fill in that end. The V gene is TRBV7-6, the J gene TRBJ2-7; the D gene is possibly TRBD2 (6 bases). The CDR3 has 16 residues. The germline V and J ends were trimmed by 0 bases and 6 bases, with 18 bases remaining between them. Germline CDR1 and CDR2: SGHVS and FNYEAQ. This CDR3 is CASSLAAGTPLGEQYF. Partial CDR3 DNA: TGTGCCAGCAGCTTAGCGGCCGGGACTCCACTAGGCGAG. The entire variable domain, with the rest obtained from reference TRBV7-6 and TRBJ2-7, is as follows: GAGVSQSPRYKVTKRGQDVALRCDPISGHVSLYWYRQALGQGPEFLTYFNYEAQQDKSGLPNDRFSAERPEGSISTLTIQRTEQRDSAMYRCASSLAAGTPLGEQYFGPGTRLTVT.

There are a few counts of this clone. The read ends 3 residues shy of where the CDR3 ends; the end is completed using the germline J gene. The J gene is TRBJ2-7, the V gene TRBV7-8, with a tentative D call TRBD2 (5 bases). The germline gives CDR1 SGHVS, CDR2 FQNEAQ. V lost 0 bases to trimming and J lost 3 bases, with 12 bases between them. The CDR3 length is 15 residues. CDR3 DNA, as far as it was read: TGTGCCAGCAGCTTAGCGCGGGCGGATTTCTACGAG. Amino acids: CASSLARADFYE. The entire CDR3 sequence reads CASSLARADFYEQYF. Together with reference TRBV7-8 and TRBJ2-7, the CDR3 gives the full variable domain: GAGVSQSPRYKVAKRGQDVALRCDPISGHVSLFWYQQALGQGPEFLTYFQNEAQLDKSGLPSDRFFAERPEGSVSTLKIQRTQQEDSAVYLCASSLARADFYEQYFGPGTRLTVT.